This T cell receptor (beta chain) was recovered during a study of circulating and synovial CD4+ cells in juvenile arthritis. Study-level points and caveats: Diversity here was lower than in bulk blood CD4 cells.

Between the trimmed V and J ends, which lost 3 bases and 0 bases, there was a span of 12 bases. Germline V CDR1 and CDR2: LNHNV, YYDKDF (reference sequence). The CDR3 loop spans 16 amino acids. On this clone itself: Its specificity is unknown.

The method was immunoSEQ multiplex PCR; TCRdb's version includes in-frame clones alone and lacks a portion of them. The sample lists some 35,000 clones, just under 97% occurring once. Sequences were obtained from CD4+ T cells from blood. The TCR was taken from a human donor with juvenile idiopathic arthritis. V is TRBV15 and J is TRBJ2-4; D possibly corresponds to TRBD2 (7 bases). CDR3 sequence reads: CATSSRGGVAKNIQYF. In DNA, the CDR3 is TGTGCCACCAGCAGTAGGGGGGGGGTAGCCAAAAACATTCAGTACTTC.